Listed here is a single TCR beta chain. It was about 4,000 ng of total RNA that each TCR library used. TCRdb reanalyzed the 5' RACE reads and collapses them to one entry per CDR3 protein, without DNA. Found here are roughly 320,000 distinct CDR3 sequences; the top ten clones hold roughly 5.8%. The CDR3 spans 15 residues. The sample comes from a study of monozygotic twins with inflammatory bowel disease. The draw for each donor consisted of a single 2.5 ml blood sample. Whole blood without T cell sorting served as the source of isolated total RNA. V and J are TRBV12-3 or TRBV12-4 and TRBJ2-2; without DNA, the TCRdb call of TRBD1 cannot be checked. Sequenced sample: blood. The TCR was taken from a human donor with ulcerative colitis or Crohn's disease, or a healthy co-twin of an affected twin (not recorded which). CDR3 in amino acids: CASSLGTGSTGELFF.